The 19 T cell receptor beta chains below were found in one sample sequenced in a study of T cell responses to AZD1222 COVID-19 vaccine. The table came from immunoSEQ multiplex PCR; TCRdb's copy has only in-frame clones and leaves some out. This sample has tens of thousands of clones, with approximately 90% found just once. The sequencing used peripheral blood, collected 28 days after the second AZD1222 dose. These receptors came from an adult who received the AZD1222 COVID-19 vaccine.

This chain connects TRBV24-1 to TRBJ2-7; D possibly corresponds to TRBD1 (6 bases). CDR1 and CDR2 (germline): KGHDR, SFDVKD. The V end was cut by 4 bases, the J end by 3 bases, with 15 bases between. The CDR3 is made up of 15 amino acids. CDR3 amino acids: CATSEGTSGLYEQYF. CDR3 bases: TGTGCCACCAGTGAGGGGACAAGTGGGCTCTACGAGCAGTACTTC.

The chain links TRBV10-3 to TRBJ2-1, with 9 bases identical to TRBD1. In germline, CDR1 is ENHRY, CDR2 SYGVKD. This CDR3 spans 15 amino acids. V shed 5 bases, J shed 4 bases, and the junction held 6 bases outside the gene matches. CDR3 sequence reads: CAISPRDRDYNEQFF. The CDR3 region has the DNA TGTGCCATCAGTCCCCGGGACAGGGATTACAATGAGCAGTTCTTC.

The genes are TRBV6-5 and TRBJ2-7; the match to TRBD1 covers 7 bases. Germline V gene lookup returns CDR1 MNHEY and CDR2 SVGAGI. The CDR3 sequence is 14 residues long. The V and J ends lost 2 bases and 5 bases, in that order; junction bases with no gene match: 6. DNA of the CDR3: TGTGCCAGCAGTTACGGCAGGGGGTTTGACGAGCAGTACTTC. Translation: CASSYGRGFDEQYF.

This clone was recorded once. J is TRBJ2-6 and V is TRBV19; 7 bases match TRBD2. Unmatched junction bases numbered 14, after V lost 6 bases and J lost 0 bases. The length of the CDR3 is 19 residues. Per the germline V gene, CDR1 is LNHDA and CDR2 is SQIVND (reference sequence). CDR3 sequence (DNA): TGTGCCAGTAGCCCACCCGGGACTACCAGGAACTCTGGGGCCAACGTCCTGACTTTC. Translating it yields CASSPPGTTRNSGANVLTF.

This sequence joins TRBV20-1 and TRBJ2-7; D not certain. Trimming removed 3 bases at V and 6 bases at J, with 9 bases between. In germline, CDR1 is DFQATT, CDR2 SNEGSKA (reference sequence). This CDR3 is built from 11 residues. CDR3 in DNA: TGCAGTGCTAGGTCTGTGCCCGAGCAGTACTTC. Translated: CSARSVPEQYF.

The rearrangement links TRBV7-9 to TRBJ2-7, with D possibly matching TRBD2 (6 bases). This CDR3 comprises 14 residues. The germline V gene encodes CDR1 SEHNR and CDR2 FQNEAQ (reference sequence). Trimming removed 7 bases from V and 0 bases from J, with 13 bases in between. The CDR3, as DNA: TGTGCCAGCACCTTCGGCGGGAACTCCTACGAGCAGTACTTC. It yields the protein CASTFGGNSYEQYF.

This sequence joins TRBV13 and TRBJ1-3, with a weak D call TRBD1 (6 bases). The CDR3 extends over 16 amino acids. The germline V and J ends were trimmed by 4 bases and 0 bases, with 13 bases remaining between them. Germline V gives CDR1 PRHDT, CDR2 FYEKMQ (reference sequence). CDR3 sequence (DNA): TGTGCCAGCAGCTACCTACAGGGACCCTCTGGAAACACCATATATTTT. This codes for CASSYLQGPSGNTIYF.

This clone was found once. The V gene is TRBV7-8, the J gene TRBJ1-2; D ambiguous. V was trimmed by 1 base and J by 3 bases, leaving 9 bases between them. CDR3 length equals 14 residues. The V gene's germline CDR1 is SGHVS and CDR2 FQNEAQ. Here the CDR3 DNA reads TGTGCCAGCAGCTTAGGGCACACTTACTATGGCTACACCTTC. Its protein is CASSLGHTYYGYTF.

In the case of this clone: Other DNA sequences in this specimen translate into the identical CDR3. The chain is built from TRBV12-5 and TRBJ2-3; 7 bases line up with TRBD2. V trimming: 4 bases; J trimming: 4 bases; junction bases outside the gene matches: 2. Germline V lookup: CDR1 LGHNT, CDR2 FRNRAP. This CDR3 comprises 13 residues. CDR3 nucleotides: TGTGCTAGTGGTTGGGGGGGGGCAGATACGCAGTATTTT. Its translation is CASGWGGADTQYF.

J is TRBJ2-3 and V is TRBV2, with D possibly being TRBD1 or TRBD2 (5 bases each). CDR1 is SNHLY, CDR2 FYNNEI, per germline. This CDR3 is 14 amino acids long. Trimming took 4 bases from V and 2 from J, leaving 10 bases between them. The CDR3 spells CASSVGTFTDTQYF. CDR3 nucleotide sequence: TGTGCCAGCAGTGTGGGGACCTTCACAGATACGCAGTATTTT.

This clone was counted between two and nine times. This chain links TRBV7-8 with TRBJ2-1; D gene ambiguous. This CDR3 has 13 residues. The V end lost 2 bases, the J end lost 10 bases, and 12 bases lay between the germline ends. CDR1 and CDR2 from the germline V gene are SGHVS and FQNEAQ. The CDR3 loop reads CASSLSGYTEQFF. The DNA of the CDR3 is TGTGCCAGCAGCTTATCTGGCTACACGGAGCAGTTCTTC.

The chain recombines TRBV15 with TRBJ1-2, with 9 positions matching TRBD1. V gave up 8 bases and J gave up 3 bases; unmatched junction bases: 7. CDR3 length: 14 residues. Per germline, CDR1 LNHNV and CDR2 YYDKDF (reference sequence). For the CDR3, the DNA is TGTGCCACCGTCAACAGGGGGCTTGACTATGGCTACACCTTC. This translates into CATVNRGLDYGYTF.

The chain couples TRBV15 to TRBJ1-2, with D unresolved. V lost 4 bases to trimming and J lost 2 bases, with 8 bases between them. The CDR3 spans 13 residues. In germline, CDR1 is LNHNV, CDR2 YYDKDF (reference sequence). The CDR3 region is CATSIGRNYGYTF. The CDR3 nucleotides are TGTGCCACCAGCATCGGCAGGAACTATGGCTACACCTTC.

This chain links TRBV5-1 with TRBJ2-2; TRBD1 is a possible D gene (5 bases). The V gene lost 0 bases and the J gene lost 4 bases, with 10 bases spanning the gap. CDR1 is SGHRS and CDR2 is YFSETQ in the germline V gene. The CDR3 is 15 amino acids. The CDR3 DNA sequence: TGCGCCAGCAGCTTGGCGGCAGGGTCCACCGGGGAGCTGTTTTTT. It codes for CASSLAAGSTGELFF.

This chain links TRBV30 with TRBJ1-4; the match to TRBD1 covers 8 bases. This CDR3 comprises 16 residues. Trimming cost V 2 bases and J 3 bases; bases outside gene matches: 8. Germline V gives CDR1 GTSNPN, CDR2 SVGIG (reference sequence). The CDR3 nucleotides read TGTGCCTGGAGTCCCTCCACGACAGGGGCTAATGAAAAACTGTTTTTT. It encodes CAWSPSTTGANEKLFF.

J is TRBJ2-1 and V is TRBV19; 14 bases line up with TRBD2. Trimming took 4 bases from V and 7 from J; bases not matched to a gene: 12. The CDR3 is made up of 18 amino acids. The germline gives CDR1 LNHDA, CDR2 SQIVND (reference sequence). The CDR3 DNA is TGTGCCAGTAGTAGTGGGACTAGCGGGAGTCCCGCGGGGAATGAGCAGTTCTTC. Amino acids: CASSSGTSGSPAGNEQFF.

The V gene is TRBV20-1, the J gene TRBJ2-4, with D perhaps TRBD2 (7 bases). Per the germline V gene, CDR1 is DFQATT and CDR2 is SNEGSKA (reference sequence). The CDR3 runs 18 residues. V was shortened by 3 bases and J by 0 bases, with 21 bases between the two germline ends. CDR3 sequence (DNA): TGCAGTGCTAGTAGTTCCAAGCGGGACAACCAAGCCAAAAACATTCAGTACTTC. This codes for CSASSSKRDNQAKNIQYF.

The chain links TRBV28 to TRBJ1-3; the D gene is possibly TRBD1 (5 bases). The CDR3 is made up of 15 amino acids. Germline values: CDR1 MDHEN, CDR2 SYDVKM. Trimming shortened V by 7 bases and J by 8 bases, and 21 bases separated the two germline ends. CDR3 amino acids: CASTTPGAGRHTIYF. Written as DNA, the CDR3 is TGTGCCAGCACCACCCCTGGGGCAGGAAGACACACCATATATTTT.

V and J are TRBV18 and TRBJ1-1, with TRBD1 as a possible D gene (5 bases). Germline V CDR1 and CDR2: KGHSH, LQKENI. Trimming took 2 bases from V and 0 from J, leaving 10 bases between them. The CDR3 contains 15 residues. The CDR3 region is CASSPSGAMNTEAFF. As DNA, the CDR3 is TGTGCCAGCTCACCAAGCGGGGCGATGAACACTGAAGCTTTCTTT.